A selection of T cell receptor beta chains follows, all from one sample in a study of T cell responses to AZD1222 COVID-19 vaccine. Only in-frame clones appear in the TCRdb table, and some are missing; sequencing was by immunoSEQ multiplex PCR. The sample carries approximately 73,000 clones, roughly 84% recorded once. The sequenced sample was peripheral blood, obtained on day 0 of AZD1222 vaccination. The receptors stem from an adult in good health. Both conserved end residues are part of each CDR3. A D gene is named only where the DNA matches it firmly. Not all rows give a size; the values are once, few, many and, for expanded clones, a class.

D gene: .
clone size: .
V gene: TRBV11-1
CDR3 protein: CASSLGWQGNTEAFF

D gene: TRBD2
clone size: .
V gene: TRBV6-5
CDR3 protein: CASSLKLAGGGNEQFF

D gene: .
clone size: .
V gene: TRBV18
CDR3 protein: CASARDEGSGYTF

D gene: .
clone size: .
V gene: TRBV2
CDR3 protein: CASSADNYGYTF

D gene: TRBD1
clone size: .
V gene: TRBV18
CDR3 protein: CASSPRTGESYTF

D gene: TRBD2
clone size: .
V gene: TRBV27
CDR3 protein: CASSLSIPDSGGGTDTQYF

D gene: TRBD2
clone size: once
V gene: TRBV5-1
CDR3 protein: CASSLGGGSYNEQFF

D gene: .
clone size: .
V gene: TRBV6-6
CDR3 protein: CASSPLRQKNIQYF

D gene: TRBD1
clone size: .
V gene: TRBV20-1
CDR3 protein: CMGQGQETQYF

D gene: .
clone size: .
V gene: TRBV14
CDR3 protein: CASSHSGTVKNQPQHF

D gene: .
clone size: .
V gene: TRBV11-3
CDR3 protein: CASSHVLNQPQHF

D gene: .
clone size: .
V gene: TRBV6-2/TRBV6-3
CDR3 protein: CASSYSSSFSPLHF

D gene: TRBD1
clone size: .
V gene: TRBV15
CDR3 protein: CATSRETGATEAFF

D gene: .
clone size: .
V gene: TRBV28
CDR3 protein: CASSLREVRLFF

D gene: .
clone size: .
V gene: TRBV7-3
CDR3 protein: CASSLRPGGNSPLHF

D gene: .
clone size: .
V gene: TRBV10-3
CDR3 protein: CAISPSPYEQYF

D gene: .
clone size: .
V gene: TRBV28
CDR3 protein: CASSLGFSGSPLHF

D gene: .
clone size: .
V gene: TRBV14
CDR3 protein: CASSHFRQETQYF

D gene: .
clone size: .
V gene: TRBV5-4
CDR3 protein: CASSRGRDSKNIQYF

D gene: TRBD1
clone size: .
V gene: TRBV28
CDR3 protein: CASSTASGGRYEQYF

D gene: TRBD1
clone size: .
V gene: TRBV5-1
CDR3 protein: CASSPPTGQEEQYF

D gene: .
clone size: .
V gene: TRBV5-1
CDR3 protein: CASSFGGGHEKLFF